Presented here are 13 T cell receptor beta chains from one specimen sequenced in a study of T cells in Graves' hyperthyroidism and ophthalmopathy. TCR beta CDR3 region amplification was performed from RNA transcripts. RT-PCR in the first round (using the HTBI primer set) targeted the TCR CDR3. TCRdb redid the calling of the multiplex PCR reads with MiXCR, one entry per CDR3 protein. Here the sample spans 250,000 to 350,000 distinct CDR3 sequences, 22% being singletons. The sequenced sample consisted of blood. These receptor sequences come from a man between 25 and 39 years old with Graves' ophthalmopathy.

Worth noting for this clonotype: This clone may be a read error of a much larger clone one base away. The chain has TRBV11-3 and TRBJ2-7; no definite D call. The CDR3 runs to 14 residues. CDR1 and CDR2 from the germline V gene are SGHNT and YENEEA. In DNA, the CDR3 is TGTGTCAGCAGCCAAGAGTTACCTCCCTACGAGCAGTACTTC. Encoded protein: CVSSQELPPYEQYF. Together with reference TRBV11-3 and TRBJ2-7, the CDR3 gives the full variable domain: EAGVVQSPRYKIIEKKQPVAFWCNPISGHNTLYWYLQNLGQGPELLIRYENEEAVDDSQLPKDRFSAERLKGVDSTLKIQPAELGDSAVYLCVSSQELPPYEQYFGPGTRLTVT.

The chain is built from TRBV24-1 and TRBJ1-2; D possibly corresponds to TRBD1 (5 bases). The CDR3 has 14 amino acids. Trimming pared 7 bases from V and 3 bases from J, leaving 14 bases between. Looked up from germline, CDR1 is KGHDR and CDR2 is SFDVKD. Here the CDR3 reads CATRDTGDHYGYTF. CDR3 bases: TGTGCCACCAGGGATACAGGAGACCACTATGGCTACACCTTC.

This clonotype was found many times. The rearrangement joins TRBV5-1 to TRBJ1-1; 7 bases are shared with TRBD1. V was pared by 1 base and J by 3 bases, with 12 bases of the junction left unmatched. The CDR3 is made up of 17 amino acids. CDR1 SGHRS and CDR2 YFSETQ come from the germline V gene. The CDR3 spells CASSLTLSTGSDTEAFF. The CDR3 DNA reads TGCGCCAGCAGCTTGACCCTGTCGACAGGGTCTGACACTGAAGCTTTCTTT.

This sequence joins TRBV24-1 and TRBJ2-5; tentatively, D is TRBD1 or TRBD2 (5 bases each). Germline CDR1 is KGHDR and CDR2 is SFDVKD. Trimming took 6 bases from V and 3 from J, leaving 13 bases between them. The CDR3 totals 14 residues. The CDR3 DNA reads TGTGCCACCAGTTCGGGCATGGGGGAAGAGACCCAGTACTTC. Its translation is CATSSGMGEETQYF.

With respect to this clonotype: One junction end disagrees with the germline gene, perhaps due to a read error. The chain has TRBV7-9 and TRBJ2-2, with D unresolved. The length of the CDR3 is 15 residues. Per the germline V gene, CDR1 is SEHNR and CDR2 is FQNEAQ (reference sequence). CDR3 in amino acids: CANSLARTNTGELFF. The CDR3 coding sequence is TGTGCCAACAGCTTAGCCAGGACGAACACCGGGGAGCTGTTTTTT. The entire variable domain, with the rest obtained from reference TRBV7-9 and TRBJ2-2, is as follows: DTGVSQNPRHKITKRGQNVTFRCDPISEHNRLYWYRQTLGQGPEFLTYFQNEAQLEKSRLLSDRFSAERPKGSFSTLEIQRTEQGDSAMYLCANSLARTNTGELFFGEGSRLTVL.

This clonotype was observed many times. This sequence joins TRBV6-1 and TRBJ1-1; 8 bases are a match to TRBD1. V dropped 6 bases and J dropped 4; count of bases not matched to a gene: 7. The length of the CDR3 is 14 residues. The germline V gene has CDR1 MNHNS and CDR2 SASEGT. CDR3 sequence: CASRAGGAVTEAFF. CDR3 sequence (DNA): TGTGCCAGCAGGGCAGGGGGCGCGGTCACTGAAGCTTTCTTT.

The V gene is TRBV20-1, the J gene TRBJ2-7; 12 positions agree with TRBD2. V shed 3 bases and J 0 bases; nucleotides not matched to a gene: 12. The CDR3 contains 18 residues. CDR1 and CDR2 (germline): DFQATT, SNEGSKA (reference sequence). The CDR3 sequence is CSARETSGRPPSSYEQYF. In DNA form, the CDR3 reads TGCAGTGCTAGGGAGACTAGCGGGAGACCTCCCAGCTCCTACGAGCAGTACTTC.

J is TRBJ1-2 and V is TRBV6-1, with unresolved D. Trimming removed 2 bases from V and 3 bases from J, with 10 bases in between. The germline V gene encodes CDR1 MNHNS and CDR2 SASEGT. This CDR3 comprises 14 residues. This CDR3 is CASSERVADYGYTF. The CDR3 bases are TGTGCCAGCAGTGAAAGGGTGGCGGACTATGGCTACACCTTC.

As to this clonotype: A single base separates this from a much larger clone, so it may be a read error. The chain couples TRBV2 to TRBJ1-2; no definite D call. Germline V gene lookup returns CDR1 SNHLY and CDR2 FYNNEI. The CDR3 runs 13 residues. Trimming pared 4 bases from V and 0 bases from J, leaving 6 bases between. The CDR3 nucleotides read TGTGCCAGCAGTGGCACAGCTAACTATGGCTACACCTTC. Translation gives CASSGTANYGYTF.

This clonotype appeared many times. V is TRBV5-1 and J is TRBJ1-1; a weak D match, TRBD1 (5 bases). This CDR3 has 15 amino acids. The germline V gene has CDR1 SGHRS and CDR2 YFSETQ. V gave up 4 bases and J gave up 5 bases, with 18 bases separating them. The CDR3 spells CASSPSVGRGTEAFF. CDR3 coding DNA: TGCGCCAGCAGCCCATCCGTGGGGCGTGGGACTGAAGCTTTCTTT.

The chain uses TRBV29-1 and TRBJ2-1; TRBD1 might be the D (6 bases). Looked up from germline, CDR1 is SQVTM and CDR2 is ANQGSEA. The CDR3 is 14 residues long. Trimming cost V 6 bases and J 3 bases, with 15 bases left between them. The CDR3 spells CSVARGVGYNEQFF. DNA for the CDR3: TGCAGCGTCGCCAGGGGAGTAGGCTACAATGAGCAGTTCTTC.

This clonotype was counted ten times or more. V is TRBV29-1 and J is TRBJ2-7, with 7 bases identical to TRBD2. The CDR3 loop spans 13 amino acids. The V segment lost 7 bases and the J segment 2 bases; nucleotides outside the gene matches: 8. Germline CDR1 and CDR2: SQVTM and ANQGSEA. CDR3 sequence reads: CSGRASGTYEQYF. Here the CDR3 DNA reads TGCAGCGGAAGGGCTAGCGGAACCTACGAGCAGTACTTC.

The chain joins TRBV10-2 to TRBJ2-2; 8 nucleotides align to TRBD1. V lost 3 bases, J lost 7 bases, and 16 bases stayed unmatched. The length of the CDR3 is 18 residues. Per the germline V gene, CDR1 is WSHSY and CDR2 is SAAADI. The CDR3 DNA is TGCGCCAGCAGTGACCAACTGAGACAGGGGAGCTCGGGCGGGGAGCTGTTTTTT. Translation: CASSDQLRQGSSGGELFF.